This T cell receptor beta chain derives from a study of T cell changes during pregnancy in multiple sclerosis. Sequencing used immunoSEQ multiplex PCR; TCRdb keeps in-frame clones, though not all of them. In the table there are roughly 27,000 clones, more than 75% of which are singletons. This clone was observed a handful of times. The sequence was obtained from a female donor with multiple sclerosis, enrolled in a pregnancy study. The source material was CD8+ T cells from peripheral blood mononuclear cells, sampled after pregnancy.

CDR3 residues: CASSYSGDEQYF. In DNA form, the CDR3 reads TGTGCCAGCAGTTACTCAGGGGATGAGCAGTACTTC. The chain has TRBV6-6 and TRBJ2-7, with D maybe TRBD1 (5 bases). Germline CDR1 reads MNHNY; CDR2 reads SVGAGI (reference sequence). V dropped 0 bases and J dropped 7 bases, with 7 bases sitting between them. The CDR3 totals 12 residues.